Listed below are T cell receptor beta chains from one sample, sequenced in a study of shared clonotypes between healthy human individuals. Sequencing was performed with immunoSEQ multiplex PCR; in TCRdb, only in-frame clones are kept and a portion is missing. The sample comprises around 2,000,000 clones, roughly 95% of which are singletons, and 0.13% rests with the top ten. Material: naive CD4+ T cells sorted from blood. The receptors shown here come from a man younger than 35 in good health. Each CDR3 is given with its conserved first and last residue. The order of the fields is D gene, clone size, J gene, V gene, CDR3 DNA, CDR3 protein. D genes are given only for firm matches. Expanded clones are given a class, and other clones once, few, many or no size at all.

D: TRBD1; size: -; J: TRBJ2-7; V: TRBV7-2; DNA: TGTGCCAGCAGCTCCCGGGACAGGGGCCACGAGCAGTACTTC; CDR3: CASSSRDRGHEQYF
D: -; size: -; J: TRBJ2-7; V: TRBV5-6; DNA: TGTGCCAGCAGCTTGGAGGCTATCGACGAGCAGTACTTC; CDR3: CASSLEAIDEQYF
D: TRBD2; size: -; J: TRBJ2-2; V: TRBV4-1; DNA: TGCGCCAGCAGCCGGGGACTAGCGGGGAACACCGGGGAGCTGTTTTTT; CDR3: CASSRGLAGNTGELFF
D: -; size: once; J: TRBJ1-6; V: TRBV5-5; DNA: TGTGCCAGCAGCTTGACGGATCGAGGGTCACCCCTCCACTTT; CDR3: CASSLTDRGSPLHF
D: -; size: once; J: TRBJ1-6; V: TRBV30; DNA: TGTGCCTGGAGTGTACTACATGCGGCAGGAGCTAATAATTCACCCCTCCACTTT; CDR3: CAWSVLHAAGANNSPLHF
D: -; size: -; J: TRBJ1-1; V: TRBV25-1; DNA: TGTGCCAGCAAGAACTTTGGGGCGGCCACTGAAGCTTTCTTT; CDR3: CASKNFGAATEAFF
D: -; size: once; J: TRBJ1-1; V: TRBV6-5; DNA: TGTGCCAGCAGTTACCAGGGAACATCTGAAGCTTTCTTT; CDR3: CASSYQGTSEAFF
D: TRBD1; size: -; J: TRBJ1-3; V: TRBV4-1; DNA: TGCGCCAGCAGCCAAGATCTCGACAGGGGGCGAGGAAACACCATATATTTT; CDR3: CASSQDLDRGRGNTIYF
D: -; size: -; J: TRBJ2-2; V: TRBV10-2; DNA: TGCGCCAGCAGCCGGAGACAGAACACCGGGGAGCTGTTTTTT; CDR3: CASSRRQNTGELFF
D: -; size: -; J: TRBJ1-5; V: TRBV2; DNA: TGTGCCAGCAGTGTTTACTCCTCCCAGCCCCAGCATTTT; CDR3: CASSVYSSQPQHF
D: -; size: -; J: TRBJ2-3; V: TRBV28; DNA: TGTGCCAGCAGTCTACAGGGTTATACGCAGTATTTT; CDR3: CASSLQGYTQYF
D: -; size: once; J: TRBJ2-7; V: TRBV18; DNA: TGTGCCAGCTCCAGGTCCGGGACTGATACCTACGAGCAGTACTTC; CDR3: CASSRSGTDTYEQYF
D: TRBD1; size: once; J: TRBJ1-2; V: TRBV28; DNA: TGTGCCAGCAGTTTAACCAGGGGGCTAGGTGGCTACACCTTC; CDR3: CASSLTRGLGGYTF
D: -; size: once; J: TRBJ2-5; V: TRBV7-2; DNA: TGTGCCAGCAGCTCATCCGGGATAGAGACCCAGTACTTC; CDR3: CASSSSGIETQYF
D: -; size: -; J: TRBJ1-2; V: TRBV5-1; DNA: TGCGCCAGCAGCTTATCCGCGGGAGGTCAATATGGCTACACCTTC; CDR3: CASSLSAGGQYGYTF
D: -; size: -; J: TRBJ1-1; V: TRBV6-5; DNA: TGTGCCAGCAGCGACCCCATGAACACTGAAGCTTTCTTT; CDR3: CASSDPMNTEAFF
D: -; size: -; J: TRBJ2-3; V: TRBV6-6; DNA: TGTGCCAGCAGTACGGGACTTGGGGCAGATACGCAGTATTTT; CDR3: CASSTGLGADTQYF
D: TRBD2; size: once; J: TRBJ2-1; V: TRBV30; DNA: TGTGCCTGGGGCGGGAGGGCCAGGAATGAGCAGTTCTTC; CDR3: CAWGGRARNEQFF
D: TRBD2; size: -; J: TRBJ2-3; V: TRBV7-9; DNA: TGTGCCAGCAGCCCCGGGACTAGCGGGAGGGCCAGGGGAGATACGCAGTATTTT; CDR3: CASSPGTSGRARGDTQYF
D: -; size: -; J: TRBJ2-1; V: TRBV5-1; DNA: TGCGCCAGCAGCCTAGTCGGGGAGACTTACAATGAGCAGTTCTTC; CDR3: CASSLVGETYNEQFF
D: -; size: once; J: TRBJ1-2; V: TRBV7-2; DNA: TGTGCCAGCAGCCCCTTCTCTAACTATGGCTACACCTTC; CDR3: CASSPFSNYGYTF
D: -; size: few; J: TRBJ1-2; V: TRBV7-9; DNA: TGTGCCAGCAGCTTAGATCAGAATGGCTACACCTTC; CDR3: CASSLDQNGYTF
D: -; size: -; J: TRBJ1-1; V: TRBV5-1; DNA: TGCGCCAGCAGCTTGGTGCCAGACATGAACACTGAAGCTTTCTTT; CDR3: CASSLVPDMNTEAFF
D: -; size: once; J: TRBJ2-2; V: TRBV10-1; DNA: TGCGCCACCAGTAACACCGGGGAGCTGTTTTTT; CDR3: CATSNTGELFF
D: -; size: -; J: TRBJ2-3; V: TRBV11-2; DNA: TGTGCCAGCAGCCCGCAGGGTCTAAGAATAGATACGCAGTATTTT; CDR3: CASSPQGLRIDTQYF
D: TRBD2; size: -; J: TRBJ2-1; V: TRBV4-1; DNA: TGCGCCAGCAGCCACCCCCCGGGGGGAGGATCCTCCTACAATGAGCAGTTCTTC; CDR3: CASSHPPGGGSSYNEQFF
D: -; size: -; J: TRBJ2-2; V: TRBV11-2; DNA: TGTGCCAGCAGCCCCCGCAGGGTAGCGAACACCGGGGAGCTGTTTTTT; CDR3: CASSPRRVANTGELFF
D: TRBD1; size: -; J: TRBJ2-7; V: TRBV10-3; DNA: TGTGCCATCAGCTCTGGACAGGGGGGGAGGTTCTACGAGCAGTACTTC; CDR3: CAISSGQGGRFYEQYF
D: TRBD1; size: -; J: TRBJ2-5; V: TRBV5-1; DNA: TGCGCCAGCAGCCCACCGTCCAGGGGGCGGCAAGAGACCCAGTACTTC; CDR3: CASSPPSRGRQETQYF
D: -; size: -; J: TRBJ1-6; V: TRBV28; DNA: TGTGCCAGCACCGAAAATGGGTACCCTTTGGATTCACCCCTCCACTTT; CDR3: CASTENGYPLDSPLHF
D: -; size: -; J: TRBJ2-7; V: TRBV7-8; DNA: TGTGCCAGCAGCTTAGTAAGGGGTTCCTACGAGCAGTACTTC; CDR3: CASSLVRGSYEQYF
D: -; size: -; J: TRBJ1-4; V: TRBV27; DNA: TGTGCCAGCCGTTCGTCCTGGGGCTTACATAATGAAAAACTGTTTTTT; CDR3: CASRSSWGLHNEKLFF
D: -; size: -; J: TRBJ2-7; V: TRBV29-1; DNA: TGCAGCGTCAAGCGGGCCGTCTTGGGAGAGCAGTACTTC; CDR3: CSVKRAVLGEQYF
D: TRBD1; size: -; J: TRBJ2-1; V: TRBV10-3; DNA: TGTGCCATCAGTGAGTCGTCTACAGGGGGCAATGAGCAGTTCTTC; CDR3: CAISESSTGGNEQFF
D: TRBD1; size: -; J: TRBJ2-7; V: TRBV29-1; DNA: TGCAGCGCTGGACAGGGTCAAGAGCAGTACTTC; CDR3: CSAGQGQEQYF
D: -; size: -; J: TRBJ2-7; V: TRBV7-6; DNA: TGTGCCAGCACCTTGGGGGTAGGCCCCTACGAGCAGTACTTC; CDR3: CASTLGVGPYEQYF
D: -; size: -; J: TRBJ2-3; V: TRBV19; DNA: TGTGCCAGTAAGGAGGGATGGGGCACAGATACGCAGTATTTT; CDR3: CASKEGWGTDTQYF
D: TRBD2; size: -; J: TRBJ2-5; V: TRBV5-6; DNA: TGTGCCAGCAGCGCGGAAATGGGAGGCCGGGAGGCCCAGGAGACCCAGTACTTC; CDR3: CASSAEMGGREAQETQYF
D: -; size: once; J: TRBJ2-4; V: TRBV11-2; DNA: TGTGCCAGCAGCTTAGGGGGCGGTGGGCAAAACATTCAGTACTTC; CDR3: CASSLGGGGQNIQYF
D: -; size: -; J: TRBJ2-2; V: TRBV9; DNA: TGTGCCAGCAGCCCTGGGACACCAAACACCGGGGAGCTGTTTTTT; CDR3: CASSPGTPNTGELFF
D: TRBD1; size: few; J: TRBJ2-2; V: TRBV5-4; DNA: TGTGCCAGCAGCCGGACAGGGACCACCGGGGAGCTGTTTTTT; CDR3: CASSRTGTTGELFF